Listed below are T cell receptor beta chains from one sample, sequenced in a study of metastatic and nonmetastatic thyroid tumors. TCRdb reanalyzed the PCR reads via MiXCR. The data contain about 93,000 clones, approximately 12% of them singletons. Sequencing was carried out using blood. These receptors all stem from a female donor with papillary thyroid cancer or a benign thyroid nodule (not recorded which). Some clones in this sample may be carry-over from other donors' samples. Both conserved end residues are part of each CDR3. A D gene is named only where the DNA matches it firmly. Part of the rows lack a size; the others show once, few, many or a class for expanded clones.

abundance,j_gene,d_gene,v_gene,CDR3aa,CDR3nt
many,TRBJ2-7,TRBD1,TRBV20-1,CSARRSGTGVYEQYF,TGCAGTGCTAGACGGTCCGGGACAGGGGTCTACGAGCAGTACTTC
many,TRBJ2-2,TRBD2,TRBV6-2/TRBV6-3,CASSYGLAGRYTGELFF,TGTGCCAGCAGTTACGGGCTAGCGGGACGGTACACCGGGGAGCTGTTTTTT
many,TRBJ2-7,-,TRBV6-1,CASMSDPPAVGQYF,TGTGCCAGCATGTCCGACCCTCCTGCTGTTGGGCAGTACTTC
many,TRBJ1-4,-,TRBV19,CASSQWDEKLFF,TGTGCCAGTAGTCAATGGGATGAAAAACTGTTTTTT
many,TRBJ2-7,-,TRBV5-1,CASSQEMGFYEQYF,TGCGCCAGCAGTCAGGAAATGGGATTCTACGAGCAGTACTTC
many,TRBJ2-7,-,TRBV30,CAWSGSAATEQYF,TGTGCCTGGAGTGGTTCCGCGGCTACGGAGCAGTACTTC
many,TRBJ2-1,-,TRBV7-8,CASSLSSASYNEQFF,TGTGCCAGCAGCTTAAGCTCGGCCTCCTACAATGAGCAGTTCTTC
few,TRBJ2-1,-,TRBV6-1,CASSPPRSSYNEQFF,TGTGCCAGCAGCCCCCCCCGGAGCTCCTACAATGAGCAGTTCTTC
many,TRBJ1-5,-,TRBV5-1,CASSQDSNSNQPQHF,TGCGCCAGCAGCCAGGACAGTAATAGCAATCAGCCCCAGCATTTT
many,TRBJ1-1,TRBD1,TRBV13,CASSLRQGVGTEAFF,TGTGCCAGCAGCCTTAGACAGGGGGTAGGCACTGAAGCTTTCTTT
many,TRBJ2-5,-,TRBV7-2,CASSPGLAVKETQYF,TGTGCCAGCAGCCCAGGCCTGGCAGTCAAAGAGACCCAGTACTTC
many,TRBJ2-7,TRBD2,TRBV13,CASRLLGLAGDEQYF,TGTGCCAGCAGATTACTTGGACTAGCGGGCGACGAGCAGTACTTC
many,TRBJ2-5,-,TRBV5-5,CASSLAHIEGSQETQYF,TGTGCCAGCAGCTTGGCGCACATCGAGGGTTCACAAGAGACCCAGTACTTC
many,TRBJ2-3,-,TRBV12-3/TRBV12-4,CASSLSSTDTQYF,TGTGCCAGCAGTTTGTCCAGCACAGATACGCAGTATTTT
many,TRBJ2-1,TRBD2,TRBV28,CASSLLAGGGSGAYNEQFF,TGTGCCAGCAGTCTCTTAGCGGGAGGAGGATCCGGAGCGTACAATGAGCAGTTCTTC
many,TRBJ2-7,-,TRBV7-2,CASSLVKDPAYEQYF,TGTGCCAGCAGCTTAGTTAAGGATCCCGCCTACGAGCAGTACTTC
-,TRBJ2-2,TRBD1,TRBV11-3,CASSRQGTGELFF,TGTGCCAGCAGCCGACAGGGCACCGGGGAGCTGTTTTTT
few,TRBJ1-6,-,TRBV28,CASSSTANNSPLHF,TGTGCCAGCAGCTCGACGGCTAATAATTCACCCCTCCACTTT
many,TRBJ1-6,-,TRBV6-2/TRBV6-3,CASRETTRSYNSPLHF,TGTGCCAGCAGGGAGACGACACGCTCCTATAATTCACCCCTCCACTTT
many,TRBJ1-1,-,TRBV20-1,CSARAFGGAWTEAFF,TGCAGTGCTAGAGCGTTTGGGGGGGCCTGGACTGAAGCTTTCTTT
many,TRBJ2-6,TRBD1,TRBV20-1,CSAPPGTGVLGANVLTF,TGCAGTGCCCCTCCCGGGACAGGGGTACTGGGGGCCAACGTCCTGACTTTC
many,TRBJ2-7,TRBD2,TRBV12-3/TRBV12-4,CASSGLAGGREQYF,TGTGCCAGCAGTGGACTAGCGGGAGGGCGCGAGCAGTACTTC
-,TRBJ2-7,-,TRBV7-9,CASSLTGNYYEQYF,TGTGCCAGCAGCTTAACGGGAAACTACTACGAGCAGTACTTC
many,TRBJ1-1,-,TRBV7-2,CASSLPGVPEAFF,TGTGCCAGCAGCTTACCAGGAGTCCCTGAAGCTTTCTTT
many,TRBJ2-3,-,TRBV27,CASSPAGRDTQYF,TGTGCCAGCAGTCCGGCGGGCCGAGATACGCAGTATTTT
-,TRBJ1-2,-,TRBV10-2,CASSPGFNYGYTF,TGCGCCAGCAGTCCCGGGTTTAACTATGGCTACACCTTC
many,TRBJ2-7,TRBD1,TRBV15,CATSRDQGAYEQYF,TGTGCCACCAGCAGAGACCAGGGGGCCTACGAGCAGTACTTC
many,TRBJ2-7,-,TRBV7-8,CASSYDGGAPHF,TGTGCCAGCAGCTACGATGGGGGGGCGCCTCACTTC
-,TRBJ1-5,TRBD1,TRBV4-1,CASSSTGRIQPQHF,TGCGCCAGCAGCTCGACAGGGCGCATTCAGCCCCAGCATTTT
many,TRBJ1-5,-,TRBV6-2/TRBV6-3,CASSSTRGIKGQPQHF,TGTGCCAGCAGTTCGACTAGAGGCATTAAGGGTCAGCCCCAGCATTTT